Below are 14 T cell receptor beta chains sequenced from a single sample in a study of blood T cell repertoires in COVID-19. Profiling relied on immunoSEQ multiplex PCR, and the TCRdb table lists in-frame clones only, not all of them. Of 250,000 to 350,000 clones detected, about 81% appear once; the ten largest clones hold roughly 1.6%. The sequenced sample was peripheral blood. Receptor source: a human donor with COVID-19, enrolled during active disease. The donor label of this sample is uncertain.

The CDR3 reads CASSLAVNTEAFF. DNA for the CDR3: TGTGCCAGCAGTTTAGCCGTGAACACTGAAGCTTTCTTT. The chain links TRBV12-3 or TRBV12-4 to TRBJ1-1; no definite D call. V gave up 0 bases and J gave up 0 bases, with 2 bases separating them. This CDR3 region has 13 residues.

The chain recombines TRBV11-2 with TRBJ2-7, with D possibly matching TRBD2 (6 bases). CDR1 and CDR2 (germline): SGHAT, FQNNGV. This CDR3 region has 15 residues. Deletions cut 5 bases from V and 3 bases from J, with 17 bases between. In nucleotides, the CDR3 is TGTGCCAGCAGCCCCCTCCAGGCTAGCGTCTACGAGCAGTACTTC. Its protein product is CASSPLQASVYEQYF.

The CDR3 reads CASSSPGLQGEKLFF. CDR3 sequence (DNA): TGTGCCAGCAGTTCTCCAGGGCTTCAGGGTGAAAAACTGTTTTTT. V and J are TRBV28 and TRBJ1-4, with a weak D call TRBD1 (5 bases). In germline, CDR1 is MDHEN, CDR2 SYDVKM. The germline V and J ends were trimmed by 4 bases and 7 bases, with 16 bases remaining between them. The CDR3 totals 15 residues.

This clone was picked up many times. The chain joins TRBV13 to TRBJ2-5, with 9 bases aligning to TRBD1. Germline-derived CDR1 and CDR2 are PRHDT and FYEKMQ (reference sequence). Trimming took 3 bases from V and 5 from J; bases not matched to a gene: 4. The CDR3 sequence is 14 residues long. The CDR3 coding sequence is TGTGCCAGCAGCTTCACAGGGGGCTCCGAGACCCAGTACTTC. Translation: CASSFTGGSETQYF.

This clone was seen a handful of times. As DNA, the CDR3 is TGTGCCAGCAGTGGGGCAGGGCTAAACTATGGCTACACCTTC. Translation gives CASSGAGLNYGYTF. The chain recombines TRBV28 with TRBJ1-2; tentative D call: TRBD1 (5 bases). CDR1 and CDR2 (germline): MDHEN, SYDVKM. Deletions cut 5 bases from V and 2 bases from J, with 12 bases between. The CDR3 loop spans 14 amino acids.

The V call is TRBV19, the J call TRBJ2-7, with D tentatively TRBD1 (6 bases). Trimming left V 7 bases short and J 5 bases short, with 15 bases between. In germline, CDR1 is LNHDA, CDR2 SQIVND (reference sequence). This CDR3 comprises 13 residues. For the CDR3, the DNA is TGTGCCAGTAAGGGGGACGGGGCCCACGAGCAGTACTTC. Encoded protein: CASKGDGAHEQYF. The variable domain in full, completed from reference TRBV19 and TRBJ2-7, reads DGGITQSPKYLFRKEGQNVTLSCEQNLNHDAMYWYRQDPGQGLRLIYYSQIVNDFQKGDIAEGYSVSREKKESFPLTVTSAQKNPTAFYLCASKGDGAHEQYFGPGTRLTVT.

The chain has TRBV12-3 or TRBV12-4 and TRBJ1-2; TRBD1 agrees at 7 bases. The CDR3 spans 12 residues. Trimming took 6 bases from V and 8 from J; bases not matched to a gene: 6. CDR3 in amino acids: CASSRQGEGYTF. The CDR3 region has the DNA TGTGCCAGCAGCCGCCAGGGGGAGGGCTACACCTTC.

The J gene is TRBJ1-2, the V gene TRBV5-1; 7 bases are a match to TRBD1. The germline V gene has CDR1 SGHRS and CDR2 YFSETQ. This CDR3 has 14 amino acids. V lost 1 base, J lost 4 bases, and 4 bases stayed unmatched. CDR3 coding DNA: TGCGCCAGCAGCTTGACAGGGGTAGTCTATGGCTACACCTTC. Its protein product is CASSLTGVVYGYTF.

This clone was picked up one time. The chain has TRBV27 and TRBJ1-6; tentative D call: TRBD1 (5 bases). Between the trimmed V and J ends, which lost 5 bases and 10 bases, there was a span of 15 bases. The CDR3 contains 14 residues. The germline V gene encodes CDR1 MNHEY and CDR2 SMNVEV (reference sequence). CDR3 residues: CASSPTGLRSPLHF. DNA for the CDR3: TGTGCCAGCAGTCCGACGGGACTGCGATCACCCCTCCACTTT.

The rearrangement uses TRBV7-8 and TRBJ1-2; D is unresolved. The CDR3 sequence is 17 residues long. The V end lost 5 bases, the J end lost 5 bases, and 24 bases lay between the germline ends. CDR1 and CDR2 (germline): SGHVS, FQNEAQ. CDR3 residues: CASSQSGGRILPYGYTF. DNA of the CDR3: TGTGCCAGCAGCCAGAGCGGCGGAAGGATCCTTCCTTATGGCTACACCTTC.

The chain carries TRBV6-1 and TRBJ1-4; 7 nucleotides align to TRBD1. Germline V gives CDR1 MNHNS, CDR2 SASEGT. CDR3 length equals 17 residues. The V gene end was trimmed by 3 bases and the J gene end by 0 bases; junction bases not matched to a gene: 7. The CDR3 DNA follows: TGTGCCAGCAGTGACCTAAACAGGGGTTCAACTAATGAAAAACTGTTTTTT. It translates to CASSDLNRGSTNEKLFF.

This sequence joins TRBV7-9 and TRBJ1-6; possible D gene TRBD1, 6 bases. CDR3 size: 16 residues. Trimming took 0 bases from V and 9 from J, leaving 15 bases between them. CDR1 is SEHNR, CDR2 FQNEAQ, per germline (reference sequence). The CDR3 sequence: CASSLADGGATSPLHF. For the CDR3, the DNA is TGTGCCAGCAGCTTAGCGGATGGGGGGGCGACTTCACCCCTCCACTTT.

This clone was seen only once. The CDR3, as DNA: TGTGCCAGCAGCCCCGGAGGGCAGGCCTTCAGGCAGCCCCAGCATTTT. Its translation: CASSPGGQAFRQPQHF. The V gene is TRBV6-6, the J gene TRBJ1-5; D unclear. The V and J ends lost 6 bases and 7 bases respectively, with 22 bases between them. This CDR3 has 16 amino acids. Germline CDR1 is MNHNY and CDR2 is SVGAGI (reference sequence).

The chain uses TRBV5-1 and TRBJ2-3; 9 bases fit TRBD2. J lost 6 bases, V lost 3 bases, and 8 bases had no gene match. CDR1 is SGHRS, CDR2 YFSETQ, per germline. The CDR3 is made up of 15 amino acids. CDR3 sequence (DNA): TGCGCCAGCAGCTCTAGCGGGGCCGTTTATGATACGCAGTATTTT. Translating gives CASSSSGAVYDTQYF.